Presented here are 25 T cell receptor beta chains from one specimen sequenced in a study of cytomegalovirus exposure and HLA in healthy donors (TCRdb year 2017). Library preparation used the immunoSEQ multiplex PCR assay. For the multiplex PCR, a mixture combining 60 forward primers for TCR Vbeta segments and 13 reverse primers for TCR Jbeta segments was used. Sourced from immuneACCESS, this table was stored by TCRdb with only in-frame sequences that have V and J called. A share of the clones is absent; for the studies checked, an unresolved V gene accounts for under half, and the remainder has no known explanation. This sample holds 70,000 to 100,000 clones; more than 75% were observed only once. The leading ten clones occupy roughly 2% of the sample. Sample: PBMCs. The receptor set was obtained from a man aged 18 to 35 in good health and CMV-seronegative.

The chain recombines TRBV6-1 with TRBJ1-2, with a tentative D call TRBD1 (5 bases). The CDR3 consists of 15 residues. The germline CDR1 and CDR2 sequences are MNHNS and SASEGT. Trimming pared 6 bases from V and 8 bases from J, leaving 22 bases between. The DNA for the CDR3 is TGTGCCAGCAGGGATCTTCAGGGCGAGGCGATCGGCTACACCTTC. Translated: CASRDLQGEAIGYTF.

This chain joins TRBV30 and TRBJ2-3, with TRBD2 matching over 8 bases. Trimming removed 3 bases from V and 3 bases from J; junction bases left unmatched: 2. From germline, CDR1 is GTSNPN and CDR2 SVGIG (reference sequence). This CDR3 region has 13 residues. The CDR3 bases are TGTGCCTGGAGCCCGGGGGGGACAGATACGCAGTATTTT. Amino acid sequence: CAWSPGGTDTQYF.

The gene calls are TRBV5-4 and TRBJ2-3; D call uncertain. The CDR3 length is 12 residues. The V end was cut by 4 bases, the J end by 2 bases, with 5 bases between. Germline assignment: CDR1 SGHNT and CDR2 YYREEE (reference sequence). CDR3 DNA: TGTGCCAGCAGCGAGTCCACAGATACGCAGTATTTT. Its protein is CASSESTDTQYF.

The gene calls are TRBV14 and TRBJ1-4; the D gene is possibly TRBD1 (5 bases). The CDR3 runs to 14 residues. V was shortened by 6 bases and J by 4 bases, with 12 bases between the two germline ends. The germline CDR1 and CDR2 sequences are SGHDN and FVKESK. CDR3 nucleotide sequence: TGTGCCAGCAGTCCACGGAGGGGTAATGAAAAACTGTTTTTT. Translating it yields CASSPRRGNEKLFF. The full variable domain, rest sourced from reference TRBV14 and TRBJ1-4, is EAGVTQFPSHSVIEKGQTVTLRCDPISGHDNLYWYRRVMGKEIKFLLHFVKESKQDESGMPNNRFLAERTGGTYSTLKVQPAELEDSGVYFCASSPRRGNEKLFFGSGTQLSVL.

This clone was seen only once. The chain employs TRBV19 and TRBJ2-2; 11 bases are shared with TRBD1. The CDR3 is 21 residues long. Unmatched junction bases numbered 21, after V lost 3 bases and J lost 6 bases. The germline V gene encodes CDR1 LNHDA and CDR2 SQIVND (reference sequence). Written as DNA, the CDR3 is TGTGCCAGTAGTATGAGGGCGATGATTTGGACAGGGGGCGATGAAGCCGGGGAGCTGTTTTTT. Translating it yields CASSMRAMIWTGGDEAGELFF.

The chain combines TRBV5-1 with TRBJ2-5; the match to TRBD1 covers 7 bases. There are 15 residues in the CDR3. Unmatched junction bases numbered 8, after V lost 4 bases and J lost 2 bases. In germline, CDR1 is SGHRS, CDR2 YFSETQ. The CDR3 nucleotides are TGCGCCAGCAGCCAACGGACAGGTTCTCAAGAGACCCAGTACTTC. It yields the protein CASSQRTGSQETQYF.

The chain employs TRBV11-2 and TRBJ2-4; 8 bases align to TRBD1. The trim removed 6 bases at V and 4 bases at J, leaving 5 bases unmatched. This CDR3 is built from 14 residues. CDR1 and CDR2 from the germline V gene are SGHAT and FQNNGV. CDR3: CASRTQGAKNIQYF. The CDR3 bases are TGTGCCAGCAGAACTCAGGGGGCAAAAAACATTCAGTACTTC.

The chain is built from TRBV10-1 and TRBJ2-7; D is perhaps TRBD1 (5 bases). The germline gives CDR1 WNHNN, CDR2 SYGVQD (reference sequence). CDR3 length equals 14 residues. V was clipped by 3 bases and J by 2 bases, with 11 bases between them. DNA of the CDR3: TGCGCCAGCAGTGAAGACAGCCCGCCCTACGAGCAGTACTTC. This encodes CASSEDSPPYEQYF.

This chain connects TRBV9 to TRBJ2-5, with 9 positions matching TRBD1. The DNA end is more similar to TRBJ2-7, so the J call may be wrong. CDR1 SGDLS and CDR2 YYNGEE come from the germline V gene. The CDR3 is 14 residues long. The DNA for the CDR3 is TGTGCCAGCAGCGCCGGGACAGGGATCAACGAGCAGTACTTC. Its translation is CASSAGTGINEQYF.

The chain employs TRBV30 and TRBJ2-4, with 9 bases that match TRBD2. Germline loops: CDR1 GTSNPN, CDR2 SVGIG (reference sequence). The V segment lost 1 base and the J segment 0 bases; nucleotides outside the gene matches: 4. The CDR3 loop spans 16 amino acids. CDR3 in DNA: TGTGCCTGGAGTGGATTAGCGGGGGTAGCCAAAAACATTCAGTACTTC. This sequence encodes CAWSGLAGVAKNIQYF.

This clone was seen a few times. The chain links TRBV5-1 to TRBJ1-4, with unresolved D. The CDR3 extends over 13 amino acids. Germline CDR1 and CDR2: SGHRS and YFSETQ. Trimming pared 0 bases from V and 5 bases from J, leaving 5 bases between. As DNA, the CDR3 is TGCGCCAGCAGCTTGGACGGGAATGAAAAACTGTTTTTT. Translating gives CASSLDGNEKLFF. The full variable domain, rest sourced from reference TRBV5-1 and TRBJ1-4, is KAGVTQTPRYLIKTRGQQVTLSCSPISGHRSVSWYQQTPGQGLQFLFEYFSETQRNKGNFPGRFSGRQFSNSRSEMNVSTLELGDSALYLCASSLDGNEKLFFGSGTQLSVL.

V gene TRBV6-5 combines with J gene TRBJ2-7, with D possibly matching TRBD1 (5 bases). V lost 6 bases, J lost 6 bases, and 18 bases lay in between. The CDR3 totals 14 residues. CDR1 and CDR2 (germline): MNHEY, SVGAGI. CDR3 in DNA: TGTGCCAGCAGCAACCGTAGGGGCAGAAGCGAGCAGTACTTC. The encoded protein is CASSNRRGRSEQYF.

V usage is TRBV4-2 and J usage is TRBJ2-5, with TRBD1 matching over 10 bases. V was pared by 3 bases and J by 5 bases, with 9 bases of the junction left unmatched. The CDR3 contains 16 residues. The V gene's germline CDR1 is LGHNA and CDR2 YNFKEQ. In DNA, the CDR3 is TGTGCCAGCAGCCATCCCGGACAGGGGGAAGGGGAGACCCAGTACTTC. Amino acids: CASSHPGQGEGETQYF.

The chain employs TRBV27 and TRBJ2-7, with TRBD1 as a possible D gene (5 bases). The CDR3 has 13 residues. The V gene lost 8 bases and the J gene lost 13 bases, with 24 bases spanning the gap. Germline V gives CDR1 MNHEY, CDR2 SMNVEV (reference sequence). Written as DNA, the CDR3 is TGTGCCAGCGGAACTTGGGGCAGTTGGACCGCTTACTTC. Translated: CASGTWGSWTAYF.

The chain joins TRBV6-5 to TRBJ2-3; D is possibly TRBD2 (6 bases). Germline V gene sequence: CDR1 MNHEY, CDR2 SVGAGI. Trimming cost V 2 bases and J 2 bases, with 11 bases left between them. The CDR3 has 15 residues. Here the CDR3 reads CASSYRAGPTDTQYF. The CDR3 DNA follows: TGTGCCAGCAGTTACAGAGCGGGCCCCACAGATACGCAGTATTTT.

This chain uses TRBV11-2 with TRBJ2-3, with D maybe TRBD2 (7 bases). From germline, CDR1 is SGHAT and CDR2 FQNNGV. V gave up 5 bases and J gave up 5 bases, with 14 bases separating them. The CDR3 runs 14 residues. The CDR3 sequence: CASSNGGGRDTQYF. The CDR3 DNA is TGTGCCAGCAGCAATGGGGGGGGGCGAGATACGCAGTATTTT.

This clone was counted a few times. This chain uses TRBV7-7 with TRBJ2-3; 7 positions match TRBD2. The CDR3 covers 12 residues. Germline V CDR1 and CDR2: SSHAT, FNYEAQ (reference sequence). V was clipped by 5 bases and J by 8 bases; unmatched bases: 4. CDR3 sequence reads: CASSPGGGTQYF. The CDR3 DNA follows: TGTGCCAGCAGCCCGGGGGGAGGTACGCAGTATTTT.

This chain uses TRBV5-5 with TRBJ1-6, with TRBD1 as a possible D gene (5 bases). The V gene's germline CDR1 is SGHKS and CDR2 YYEKEE (reference sequence). V lost 6 bases and J lost 4, with 20 bases in between. The length of the CDR3 is 17 residues. The CDR3 sequence: CASTWGGGRAYNSPLHF. In DNA, the CDR3 is TGTGCCAGCACCTGGGGCGGGGGAAGGGCTTATAATTCACCCCTCCACTTT.

In its sample, this clone was seen once. At one of its ends the junction is not consistent with the germline gene, which may arise from a read error. The chain carries TRBV7-9 and TRBJ1-2; 7 bases fit TRBD1. This CDR3 has 12 residues. The germline V gene has CDR1 SEHNR and CDR2 FQNEAQ (reference sequence). CDR3 sequence (DNA): TGTTCCAGCAGATCGAGGGGGCAAGGCTACACCTTC. This encodes CSSRSRGQGYTF.

This clone was observed a handful of times. CDR3 loop: CATDPRRGSYGYTF. Here the CDR3 DNA reads TGTGCCACCGATCCCCGGCGGGGCTCCTATGGCTACACCTTC. The chain joins TRBV7-8 to TRBJ1-2; tentatively, D is TRBD1 (5 bases). Germline V gene sequence: CDR1 SGHVS, CDR2 FQNEAQ. The CDR3 has 14 amino acids. The V end lost 10 bases, the J end lost 4 bases, and 19 bases lay between the germline ends.

A single count supports this clone. This sequence joins TRBV2 and TRBJ1-1, with 10 bases lining up with TRBD1. Trimming cost V 10 bases and J 4 bases; bases outside gene matches: 6. CDR1 and CDR2 from the germline V gene are SNHLY and FYNNEI. The CDR3 is 13 amino acids. In nucleotides, the CDR3 is TGTGCCACTGGGACAGGGGAGGCCACTGAAGCTTTCTTT. Protein: CATGTGEATEAFF.

The rearrangement uses TRBV6-1 and TRBJ1-1; the D gene is possibly TRBD1 (5 bases). Germline-derived CDR1 and CDR2 are MNHNS and SASEGT. V was shortened by 2 bases and J by 10 bases, with 11 bases between the two germline ends. This CDR3 has 12 amino acids. For the CDR3, the DNA is TGTGCCAGCAGTGAAAGCAGGGTGAGAGCTTTCTTT. Translated: CASSESRVRAFF.

The rearrangement links TRBV19 to TRBJ2-4; TRBD1 agrees at 8 bases. The germline gives CDR1 LNHDA, CDR2 SQIVND (reference sequence). Unmatched junction bases numbered 5, after V lost 0 bases and J lost 1 base. This CDR3 has 17 amino acids. The CDR3 DNA is TGTGCCAGTAGTATAGAGGGACAGGCCAGGGCCAAAAACATTCAGTACTTC. It translates to CASSIEGQARAKNIQYF.

This clone came up a few times. The rearrangement links TRBV19 to TRBJ1-2, with 8 bases fitting TRBD1. V lost 11 bases and J lost 6; bases outside the gene matches: 8. The CDR3 length is 12 residues. Looked up from germline, CDR1 is LNHDA and CDR2 is SQIVND (reference sequence). CDR3 in amino acids: CAVSGQGDGYTF. DNA for the CDR3: TGTGCCGTCAGTGGACAGGGCGATGGCTACACCTTC.

The chain employs TRBV6-1 and TRBJ1-1, with D perhaps matching TRBD1 (5 bases). CDR1 is MNHNS, CDR2 SASEGT, per germline. V lost 2 bases and J 4 bases, leaving 8 bases between the germline ends. CDR3 length equals 13 residues. DNA for the CDR3: TGTGCCAGCAGTGAAAGGGGACTCACTGAAGCTTTCTTT. Translating it yields CASSERGLTEAFF.